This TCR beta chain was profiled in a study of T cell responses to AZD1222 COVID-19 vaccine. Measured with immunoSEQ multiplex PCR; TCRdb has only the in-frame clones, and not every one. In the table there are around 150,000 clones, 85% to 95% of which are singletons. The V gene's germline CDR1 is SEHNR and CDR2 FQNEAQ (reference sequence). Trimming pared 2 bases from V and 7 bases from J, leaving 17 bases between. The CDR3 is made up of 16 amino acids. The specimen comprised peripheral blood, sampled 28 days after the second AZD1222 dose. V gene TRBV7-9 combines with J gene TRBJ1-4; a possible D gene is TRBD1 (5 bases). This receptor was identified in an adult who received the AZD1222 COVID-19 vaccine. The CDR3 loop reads CASSLSHWGEGEKLFF. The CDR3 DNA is TGTGCCAGCAGCTTATCGCACTGGGGGGAGGGTGAAAAACTGTTTTTT.